By sample share, the clone carrying this T cell receptor beta chain is medium-sized. Antigen: not known. All patients were treatment-naive before thyroid surgery. These data are taken from a study of metastatic and nonmetastatic thyroid tumors. Study-level points and caveats: Relative to benign nodules, malignant thyroid tumors were reportedly characterized by significantly elevated TCR beta diversity in blood and tumor.

From the PCR reads, TCRdb re-called clones with MiXCR. The sample holds tens of thousands of clones, just under 15% seen once. Sequenced material: blood. This receptor was identified in a female donor with papillary thyroid cancer or a benign thyroid nodule (not recorded which). Some clones in this sample may be carry-over from other donors' samples.

The CDR3 DNA follows: TGCAGTGCTATTTTAAGCGGGAGCCTTTACGAGCAGTACTTC. Translated: CSAILSGSLYEQYF. The V and J genes are TRBV20-1 and TRBJ2-7; 8 bases match TRBD2. Per germline, CDR1 DFQATT and CDR2 SNEGSKA (reference sequence). Germline trimming cut 4 bases from V and 4 bases from J; bases unmatched to any gene: 9. There are 14 residues in the CDR3.